This T cell receptor (beta chain) was captured in a study of cytomegalovirus exposure and HLA in healthy donors. In the study overall: The roughly 120 validation repertoires, a later analysis reported, used the same platform as the roughly 730 repertoires from the first cohort. Study results and caveats: Accounts indicate the classifier identified cytomegalovirus status with strong specificity and sensitivity. Across donors, most TCRs were seen rarely, yet some public ones were widespread.

TCRdb's copy holds only in-frame clones and misses some; the assay was immunoSEQ multiplex PCR. Of around 160,000 clones listed, about 90% were seen once; the top ten hold approximately 2.9%. This clone was counted a single time. Its cognate antigen is unknown. The sequence came from a woman aged 18-29 years in good health and CMV-seropositive. The sample consisted of PBMCs.

CDR3 sequence reads: CASSYVVVGETQYF. CDR3 nucleotides: TGTGCCAGCAGTTACGTGGTAGTTGGAGAGACCCAGTACTTC. The V gene is TRBV6-6, the J gene TRBJ2-5; D unclear. V was pared by 2 bases and J by 4 bases, with 11 bases between. The CDR3 has 14 residues. The germline gives CDR1 MNHNY, CDR2 SVGAGI (reference sequence).